The entry below gives a single TCR beta chain sequence along with its context. The data stem from a study of blood T cell repertoires in COVID-19. Trimming took 0 bases from V and 7 from J, leaving 13 bases between them. The germline V gene encodes CDR1 SGHNT and CDR2 YYREEE (reference sequence). The CDR3 is 15 residues long. Methods used by the authors: Reference gene primer amplification gave nucleated cell count estimates. Some clones are missing from TCRdb's copy, which holds only in-frame ones; the method was immunoSEQ multiplex PCR. V and J calls and clone size are those listed in that table; D and trimming were worked out from the DNA. The table includes 200,000 to 250,000 clones, approximately 85% detected once.

The sequence was obtained from a man in his forties or fifties with acute or convalescent COVID-19. The sequenced material came from peripheral blood. The chain is built from TRBV5-4 and TRBJ2-2, with D hard to call. The CDR3 spells CASSLGGVIDGELFF. DNA for the CDR3: TGTGCCAGCAGCTTGGGAGGCGTGATAGACGGGGAGCTGTTTTTT.